The sequence of this T cell receptor (beta chain) was determined in a study of OX40 agonist ivuxolimab in advanced cancers. Regarding the complete study: The costimulatory receptor OX40 (CD134) was targeted by ivuxolimab, a fully human IgG2 agonistic monoclonal antibody. Patients were allowed to have had prior anti-PD-1, anti-PD-L1 or anti-CTLA-4 therapy, and roughly 40% of the dose-escalation patients had been treated with checkpoint inhibitors. Peripheral TCRbeta sequencing aimed to test whether ivuxolimab altered TCR sequence diversity and caused clonal T-cell expansion. Partial responses were achieved by three dose-escalation patients, of whom one had hepatocellular carcinoma and two had cutaneous melanoma. In the dose-escalation cohort, around four fifths of patients were male, and the mean age was around 65 years with a range of roughly 23 to 90. Intravenous ivuxolimab was administered to patients every 2 weeks at six dose levels: 0.01, 0.1, 0.3, 1.5, 3 and 10 mg/kg. Of the approximately 50 patients in dose escalation, about 20 had hepatocellular carcinoma, some 15 had melanoma, 9 had renal cell carcinoma and 9 had head and neck cancer. The paper covers the monotherapy dose-escalation part of the phase I ivuxolimab trial, which included N of about 50 patients.

Inclusive of the bounding cysteine and phenylalanine, the CDR3 is 15 residues long. Only CDR3 DNA is held: 45 bases, read in frame from base 1. V is pared back by 1 base and J by 5 bases, with 15 bases lying between the germline termini. CDR1 and CDR2 were assigned from the germline V gene as LGHNA and YSLEER. Genomic DNA was isolated from the sorted cells so that the TCRbeta CDR3 region could be sequenced. The immunoSEQ Assay was used to sequence the TCRbeta CDR3 regions. TCRdb obtained this table from immuneACCESS and retained in-frame rearrangements with V and J assigned. These tables miss some clones; where compared with another copy, unresolved V genes account for less than half of the shortfall, and the remainder is unexplained. The sample yields fewer than 80,000 clones; about 89% were counted once. Roughly 15% of the sample is held by the ten biggest clonotypes. About this clone: Which antigen it targets is not known. Base quality data are lacking; no much larger clone is found one base away.

The research as a whole found: At doses of 0.1 to 3.0 mg/kg, clonal expansion of both CD4+ and CD8+ T cells in blood was seen between baseline and week 6. Antigen specificity was not determined for the clonally expanded peripheral T cells. After ivuxolimab, more expanded clones were found on average in CD8+ T cells than in CD4+ T cells. Low levels of normalized T-cell clonal expansion were also seen in some patients who did not respond. In the 0.1-3.0 mg/kg groups, partial responders were among the patients with the lowest normalized peripheral clonal expansion, particularly in CD8+ T cells.

The trial excluded patients who had a history of autoimmune disease or who were on systemic immunosuppression. Peripheral blood for TCR sequencing was collected from all dose cohorts at baseline, on cycle 4 day 1, and on cycle 7 day 1. The samples were drawn from a first-in-human, open-label, multicenter phase I dose-escalation trial of ivuxolimab. The trial enrolled adults with locally advanced or metastatic head and neck squamous cell, hepatocellular, melanoma or renal cell carcinoma. CD4+ and CD8+ T cells were sorted separately from peripheral blood before TCR sequencing. The receptor comes from an adult with an advanced solid tumor such as melanoma, head and neck, liver or kidney cancer. Rearrangement joined TRBV4-3 to TRBJ2-7; TRBD2 could be the D gene, as 6 bases match. The sequencing used CD4+ or CD8+ T cells sorted from blood, collected in a trial of the OX40 agonist ivuxolimab. CDR3 region: CASSQGGELGHEQYF. In nucleotide form, the sequence is TGCGCCAGCAGCCAAGGGGGGGAATTAGGACACGAGCAGTACTTC.